This TCR beta chain was identified in a study of blood T cell repertoires in COVID-19 (dated by TCRdb to the early 2020s). About the full investigation: Samples covering the acute and convalescent phases of COVID-19 were provided by collaborators in the United States, Italy and Spain. The prospective study material was composed of cDNA or gDNA derived from T cells, B-cell-depleted T cells, or PBMCs. The dataset comprised deeply sampled blood TCRbeta repertoires from subjects exposed to, actively infected with, or recovered from COVID-19. The repertoires were released in a freely available public database meant as a resource for research on the immune response to SARS-CoV-2. Samples were obtained from the ongoing ImmuneRACE study (first 160 participants) and from some 1,300 subjects provided by 6 global collaborators. Nearly every sample came with metadata listing a de-identified subject ID, COVID-19 status, age in years and sex. Where available, HLA class I and class II types were taken from metadata supplied by the sample provider and were not determined by assay-based typing.

As concerns this clone: Its antigen remains unidentified. Base qualities are not recorded, but no much larger clone differs from it by a single base.

V is trimmed back by 0 bases and J by 4 bases, and the junction contains 6 bases that no gene match accounts for. The CDR3 starts with the cysteine, ends with the phenylalanine, and has 16 residues. The CDR3 DNA has 48 bases and is translated from base 1. The germline V gene (reference sequence) provides CDR1 LGHDT and CDR2 YNNKEL. At one collaborating source in Seattle, patients were enrolled during active infection and were followed longitudinally through the course of disease. Whole blood was collected in K2EDTA tubes by collaborating institutions according to the institutions' own protocols. Collaborator samples were shipped for TCRbeta analysis as frozen whole blood, isolated PBMCs, or DNA extracted from either sample type. TCRbeta CDR3 regions were amplified from genomic DNA using the immunoSEQ Assay, a bias-controlled multiplex PCR. The study's processing was this. Within the assay, amplification of reference gene primers was used to estimate how many nucleated cells each sample contained. To quantify the absolute abundance of each unique TCRbeta CDR3 rearrangement, sequence reads were collapsed and filtered. Productive Simpson clonality was computed per sample as the square root of Simpson's diversity index over productive rearrangements. This immuneACCESS table, as held by TCRdb, lists in-frame sequences with V and J called but not all clones. Of the missing ones, under half trace to an unresolved V gene in checked studies; the others have no known cause. From that table come the V and J calls and clone size; the DNA was used to work out D and trimming. In all, the sample holds 210,000 or so clones, and 85% to 90% of those were seen once. The top ten clones comprise less than 3.5% of the sample.

The research as a whole found: How much clinical and demographic metadata was included differed by source and by participant, and the metadata was provided uncurated.

Here the chain combines TRBV3-1 (or the pseudogene TRBV3-2) and TRBJ1-2; 9 junctional bases match TRBD1. This TCR was sampled from a man younger than 45 with COVID-19, enrolled during active disease. Sequencing was performed on peripheral blood. The sequenced DNA: TGTGCCAGCAGCCAAGAATTTGGGGACAGGGTCTATGGCTACACCTTC. Its translation is CASSQEFGDRVYGYTF.